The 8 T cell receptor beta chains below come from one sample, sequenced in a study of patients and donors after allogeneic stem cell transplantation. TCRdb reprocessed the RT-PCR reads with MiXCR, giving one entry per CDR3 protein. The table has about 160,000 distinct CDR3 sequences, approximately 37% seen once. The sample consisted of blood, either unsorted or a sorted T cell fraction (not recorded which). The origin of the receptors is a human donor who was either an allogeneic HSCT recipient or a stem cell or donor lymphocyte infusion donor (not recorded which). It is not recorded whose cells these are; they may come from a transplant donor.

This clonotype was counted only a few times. The DNA for the CDR3 is TGTGCCAGCAGTTACGGGGGGACAGCCAGCTACGAGCAGTACTTC. Translating it yields CASSYGGTASYEQYF. This chain connects TRBV6-5 to TRBJ2-7; D may be TRBD1 (7 bases). This CDR3 has 15 amino acids. The V gene's germline CDR1 is MNHEY and CDR2 SVGAGI. V lost 2 bases to trimming and J lost 3 bases, with 14 bases between them.

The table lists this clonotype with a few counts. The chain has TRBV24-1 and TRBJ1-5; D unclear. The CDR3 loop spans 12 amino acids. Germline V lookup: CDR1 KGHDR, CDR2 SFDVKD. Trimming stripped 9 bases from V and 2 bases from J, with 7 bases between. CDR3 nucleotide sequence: TGTGCCACCGGAGAGGGCAATCAGCCCCAGCATTTT. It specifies CATGEGNQPQHF.

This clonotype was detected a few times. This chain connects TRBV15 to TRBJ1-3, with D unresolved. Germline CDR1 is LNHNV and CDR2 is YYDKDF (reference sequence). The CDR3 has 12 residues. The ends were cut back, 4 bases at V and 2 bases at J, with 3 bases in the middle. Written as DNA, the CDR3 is TGTGCCACCAGCACGGCTGGAAACACCATATATTTT. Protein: CATSTAGNTIYF.

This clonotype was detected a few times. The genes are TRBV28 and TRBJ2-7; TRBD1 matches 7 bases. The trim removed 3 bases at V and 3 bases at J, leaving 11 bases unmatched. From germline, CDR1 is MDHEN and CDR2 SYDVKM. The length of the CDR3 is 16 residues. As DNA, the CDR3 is TGTGCCAGCAGTTTTCGGGACAGCCCTTTCCTCTACGAGCAGTACTTC. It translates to CASSFRDSPFLYEQYF.

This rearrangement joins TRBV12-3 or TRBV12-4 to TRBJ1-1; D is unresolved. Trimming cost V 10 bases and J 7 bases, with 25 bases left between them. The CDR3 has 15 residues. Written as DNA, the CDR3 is TGTGCCACCCAGAGGGAAGCACTGACACCACATGAAGCTTTCTTT. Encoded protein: CATQREALTPHEAFF.

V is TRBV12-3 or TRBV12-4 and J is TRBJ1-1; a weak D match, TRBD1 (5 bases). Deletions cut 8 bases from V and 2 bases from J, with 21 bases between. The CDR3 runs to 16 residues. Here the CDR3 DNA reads TGTGCCAGCCTCCCCAAGGGGACTGGTCCCAACACTGAAGCTTTCTTT. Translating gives CASLPKGTGPNTEAFF.

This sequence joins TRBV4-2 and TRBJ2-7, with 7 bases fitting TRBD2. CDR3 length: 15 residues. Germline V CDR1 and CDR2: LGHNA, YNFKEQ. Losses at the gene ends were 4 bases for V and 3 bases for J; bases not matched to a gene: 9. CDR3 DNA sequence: TGTGCCAGCAGCCCCCTTTGGGCTAGCGGCTACGAGCAGTACTTC. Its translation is CASSPLWASGYEQYF.

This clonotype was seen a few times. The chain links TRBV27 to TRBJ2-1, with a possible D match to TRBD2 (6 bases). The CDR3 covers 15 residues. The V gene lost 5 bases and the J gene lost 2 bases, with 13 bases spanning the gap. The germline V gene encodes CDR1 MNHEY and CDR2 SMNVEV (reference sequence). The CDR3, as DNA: TGTGCCAGCAGTCCGGCCGCGGGGCCCTACAATGAGCAGTTCTTC. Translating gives CASSPAAGPYNEQFF.